This paragraph covers one T cell receptor (beta chain) sequence. What it recognizes is unknown. J lost 1 base, V lost 3 bases, and 4 bases had no gene match. The CDR3 length is 15 residues. Germline values: CDR1 MRHNA, CDR2 SNTAGT. This specimen belongs to a study of CD4 T cells in relation to SARS-CoV-2 and coronaviruses. TCRdb keeps only in-frame clones here, not all; method: immunoSEQ multiplex PCR. In the table there are tens of thousands of clones, around 80% of which are singletons. Before the COVID-19 pandemic, during about 2010-2019, CD4+ T cells were taken from unexposed donors. CD4+ T cells were isolated from the cells after around eleven days of culture.

This TCR derives from a human donor in good health. The J gene is TRBJ2-5, the V gene TRBV6-4; TRBD2 agrees at 8 bases. Sample: CD4+ T cells from PBMCs, cultured in vitro. CDR3 residues: CASSELAGTQETQYF. Written as DNA, the CDR3 is TGTGCCAGCAGTGAATTAGCGGGAACCCAAGAGACCCAGTACTTC.